The entry below describes one T cell receptor beta chain. Antigen unknown. Subsets obtained from CD4+ cells comprised CD45RA+ naive and CD45RA-negative memory cells. Data came from immunoSEQ multiplex PCR; TCRdb stores just in-frame clones and leaves some out. This table holds 740,000 or so clones, around 73% found once. This specimen belongs to a study of shared clonotypes between healthy human individuals. Study-wide points: Clonotype sharing across four donors was observed for around 4.5% of naive CD4 clonotypes.

This CDR3 has 16 residues. The clonotype was recovered from a woman in her twenties or thirties in good health. The V gene is TRBV21-1, the J gene TRBJ2-7; the table's TRBD2 call for D was not verified on the DNA. TRBV21-1 constitutes a pseudogene. Input material: memory CD4+ T cells sorted from blood. Subset given: CD45RA-negative fraction. CDR3 in DNA: TGTGCCAGCAGCACTAGCGGGAGGGTCCGTGGGGACGAGCAGTACTTC. This sequence encodes CASSTSGRVRGDEQYF.